This T cell receptor (beta chain) was captured by sequencing in a study of blood T cell repertoires in COVID-19. Overall study context: PBMCs, B-cell-depleted T cells, or T cells provided the cDNA or gDNA that made up the material.

The Seattle site enrolled patients during active infection and followed them longitudinally. Source study methods: Reference gene primer amplification gave nucleated cell count estimates. Some clones are missing from TCRdb's copy, which holds only in-frame ones; the method was immunoSEQ multiplex PCR. V and J calls plus clone size are reproduced from that table; the DNA served to infer D and trimming. The sample includes hundreds of thousands of clones, about 90% seen only once; the top ten take 0.82%. Trimming at V came to 4 bases and at J to 2 bases, leaving 8 bases not matched to a gene. The CDR3 contains 16 residues. Germline CDR1 is LGHNA and CDR2 is YNFKEQ.

This sequence joins TRBV4-2 and TRBJ2-3; 8 bases are a match to TRBD1. The clonotype comes from a man in his sixties with COVID-19, enrolled during active disease. The sample taken for sequencing was peripheral blood. CDR3 sequence: CASSPDRALATDTQYF. Here the CDR3 DNA reads TGTGCCAGCAGCCCGGACAGGGCCCTTGCCACAGATACGCAGTATTTT.